This T cell receptor (beta chain) was documented in a study of breast tumors, draining lymph nodes, adjacent tissues. Study observations and caveats: Tumor repertoires ranked between lymph nodes and nontumor tissue in diversity, with V and J gene preferences. Most tumor T cells seemingly derive from lymph node, then expand in tumor. Luminal-like breast cancer showed significantly higher tumor–nontumor repertoire similarity than basal-like.

The CDR3 length is 15 residues. In germline, CDR1 is SGHDN, CDR2 FVKESK. The lymph nodes were axillary draining lymph nodes from breast cancer patients. TCRdb analysed the multiplex PCR reads with MiXCR anew, one entry per CDR3 protein. The table includes 150,000 or so distinct CDR3 sequences, more than 25% detected once. Remarks on this clonotype: Its antigen is undetermined. A read error may produce the germline difference seen at one junction end.

Sequences were obtained from axillary lymph node tissue. The rearrangement uses TRBV14 and TRBJ1-4; possibly TRBD1 for D (6 bases). The clonotype originates from a female donor with breast cancer. Some clones in this sample may be carry-over from other donors' samples. The CDR3 here is CASSRRTVINEKPFF. The CDR3 region has the DNA TGTGCCAGCAGCCGACGGACAGTCATTAATGAAAAACCGTTTTTT.